This entry is about one T cell receptor beta chain. Its specificity is unknown. Original processing notes: A classifier of distant metastasis in papillary thyroid cancer was built from CDR3 differences (across clinicopathological groups). Via MiXCR, TCRdb re-called the PCR reads. The V and J calls shown here were made by TCRdb, not taken from the authors' results. The sample lists approximately 20,000 clones, around a third occurring once. All patients were treatment-naive before thyroid surgery. The CDR3 totals 15 residues. Germline V lookup: CDR1 SGHTA, CDR2 FQGTGA. The ends lost 4 bases at V and 4 bases at J; junction bases unmatched: 2. The data derive from a study of metastatic and nonmetastatic thyroid tumors. Broader study findings: Reportedly, malignant thyroid tumors had significantly higher TCR beta diversity than benign nodules, in blood and tumor.

The V gene is TRBV7-3, the J gene TRBJ2-2; TRBD1 matches 11 bases. Sequencing input: adjacent normal tissue. This TCR came from a female donor with papillary thyroid cancer or a benign thyroid nodule (not recorded which). Some clones in this sample may be carry-over from other donors' samples. The CDR3 spells CASSYGTGGTGELFF. CDR3 nucleotides: TGTGCCAGCAGCTACGGGACAGGGGGCACCGGGGAGCTGTTTTTT.